Below, 18 T cell receptor beta chains from the same sample are listed, as sequenced in a study of early T cells in non-severe SARS-CoV-2 infection. One entry per CDR3 protein, called by TCRdb with MiXCR from the 5' RACE reads. The sample records about 60,000 distinct CDR3 sequences, approximately 9.3% being singletons. Material for sequencing was whole blood. The receptors stem from an adult who was a healthcare worker with PCR-confirmed SARS-CoV-2 infection or an uninfected control (not recorded which).

There are many counts of this clonotype. The chain has TRBV18 and TRBJ2-5, with no clear D. Trimming cost V 2 bases and J 4 bases, with 8 bases left between them. The germline V gene encodes CDR1 KGHSH and CDR2 LQKENI. The length of the CDR3 is 13 residues. The CDR3 nucleotides read TGTGCCAGCTCACCAGCCTTAGGAGAGACCCAGTACTTC. Translated, it gives CASSPALGETQYF.

This clonotype was counted at least ten times. This chain uses TRBV7-8 with TRBJ2-3; D may be TRBD2 (6 bases). The V end lost 10 bases, the J end lost 7 bases, and 21 bases lay between the germline ends. Germline V gives CDR1 SGHVS, CDR2 FQNEAQ. CDR3 length equals 14 residues. DNA of the CDR3: TGTGCCACCGTCCCCGGGGGTCCGGGGAATACGCAGTATTTT. Translation gives CATVPGGPGNTQYF.

The chain carries TRBV11-3 and TRBJ1-3; D is ambiguous. CDR3 size: 14 residues. V lost 1 base and J lost 4, with 8 bases in between. Germline assignment: CDR1 SGHNT and CDR2 YENEEA. In DNA form, the CDR3 reads TGTGCCAGCAGCTTAGGTGGTGACGGAAACACCATATATTTT. Its protein product is CASSLGGDGNTIYF. Drawing the rest from reference TRBV11-3 and TRBJ1-3, the complete variable domain is EAGVVQSPRYKIIEKKQPVAFWCNPISGHNTLYWYLQNLGQGPELLIRYENEEAVDDSQLPKDRFSAERLKGVDSTLKIQPAELGDSAVYLCASSLGGDGNTIYFGEGSWLTVV.

This clonotype was seen more than once but under ten times. The chain has TRBV7-2 and TRBJ2-7, with 14 nucleotides matching TRBD2. The CDR3 is made up of 16 amino acids. CDR1 and CDR2 from the germline V gene are SGHTA and FQGNSA. Germline trimming cut 3 bases from V and 4 bases from J; bases unmatched to any gene: 5. The DNA of the CDR3 is TGTGCCAGCAGCTTGGGACTAGCGGGAGTACTATACGAGCAGTACTTC. Residues: CASSLGLAGVLYEQYF.

J is TRBJ2-5 and V is TRBV20-1; 14 nucleotides match TRBD2. Germline V gene sequence: CDR1 DFQATT, CDR2 SNEGSKA (reference sequence). The CDR3 covers 14 residues. V gave up 3 bases and J gave up 5 bases; unmatched junction bases: 2. This CDR3 reads CSARRTSGGETQYF. In DNA, the CDR3 is TGCAGTGCTAGGAGGACTAGCGGGGGGGAGACCCAGTACTTC.

V usage is TRBV12-2 and J usage is TRBJ2-1; the tabulated D call, TRBD2, remains unverified against the DNA. TRBV12-2 is tagged as a pseudogene. The CDR3 runs 19 residues. DNA of the CDR3: TGTGCAAGTCGCTTAGCGGCCAGGCAACGGACTAGTCATTTTAATGAGCAGTTCTTC. Residues: CASRLAARQRTSHFNEQFF.

This clonotype was seen more than once but under ten times. V and J are TRBV29-1 and TRBJ1-1; D not resolved. V lost 6 bases, J lost 1 base, and 12 bases lay in between. This CDR3 has 13 residues. The V gene's germline CDR1 is SQVTM and CDR2 ANQGSEA. The CDR3: CSVAPDGNTEAFF. DNA for the CDR3: TGCAGCGTCGCCCCTGACGGGAACACTGAAGCTTTCTTT.

The table lists this clonotype with a few counts. CDR3 in amino acids: CSVVSGLAGAETQYF. CDR3 nucleotides: TGCAGCGTTGTCTCAGGACTAGCGGGAGCGGAGACCCAGTACTTC. V and J are TRBV29-1 and TRBJ2-5; 13 bases line up with TRBD2. CDR3 length equals 15 residues. The V gene end was trimmed by 4 bases and the J gene end by 5 bases; junction bases not matched to a gene: 7. The germline CDR1 and CDR2 sequences are SQVTM and ANQGSEA.

The V and J genes are TRBV11-2 and TRBJ2-1, with 7 bases identical to TRBD1. The CDR3 is 15 amino acids. V lost 5 bases and J lost 0; bases outside the gene matches: 4. Germline lookup yields CDR1 SGHAT and CDR2 FQNNGV. CDR3 protein: CASSLGQVSYNEQFF. DNA for the CDR3: TGTGCCAGCAGCCTAGGACAGGTCTCCTACAATGAGCAGTTCTTC.

This clonotype occurred a few times. This chain connects TRBV27 to TRBJ2-1, with TRBD2 matching over 7 bases. This CDR3 spans 14 amino acids. In germline, CDR1 is MNHEY, CDR2 SMNVEV (reference sequence). Losses at the gene ends were 5 bases for V and 2 bases for J; bases not matched to a gene: 3. CDR3 in amino acids: CASSPGLPYNEQFF. In nucleotides, the CDR3 is TGTGCCAGCAGTCCGGGACTACCCTACAATGAGCAGTTCTTC.

Ten or more counts support this clonotype. The rearrangement uses TRBV19 and TRBJ2-2; 13 positions match TRBD2. CDR3 length: 15 residues. V was pared by 9 bases and J by 5 bases, with 6 bases of the junction left unmatched. Germline assignment: CDR1 LNHDA and CDR2 SQIVND (reference sequence). DNA for the CDR3: TGTGCCAGCAGCCCGGGACTAGCGGGAACCGGGGAGCTGTTTTTT. Amino acids: CASSPGLAGTGELFF. The variable domain in full, completed from reference TRBV19 and TRBJ2-2, reads DGGITQSPKYLFRKEGQNVTLSCEQNLNHDAMYWYRQDPGQGLRLIYYSQIVNDFQKGDIAEGYSVSREKKESFPLTVTSAQKNPTAFYLCASSPGLAGTGELFFGEGSRLTVL.

This clonotype has just a few counts. The CDR3 sequence: CASSPFESRANQPQHF. DNA for the CDR3: TGTGCCAGCTCACCATTTGAGTCGAGAGCCAATCAGCCCCAGCATTTT. V and J are TRBV18 and TRBJ1-5; no clear D gene. V was shortened by 2 bases and J by 3 bases, with 14 bases between the two germline ends. The CDR3 spans 16 residues. Germline V gene lookup returns CDR1 KGHSH and CDR2 LQKENI.

This clonotype has a count of ten or more. The chain recombines TRBV29-1 with TRBJ2-7; D is uncertain. V was shortened by 1 base and J by 3 bases, with 13 bases between the two germline ends. The CDR3 covers 14 residues. The germline CDR1 and CDR2 sequences are SQVTM and ANQGSEA. The CDR3: CSVEGAHGYYEQYF. As DNA, the CDR3 is TGCAGCGTTGAAGGGGCCCATGGGTACTACGAGCAGTACTTC.

The CDR3, as DNA: TGTGCCAGCAGCCAGAGGAATCAGGGGAACAATGAGCAGTTCTTC. Translation gives CASSQRNQGNNEQFF. The genes are TRBV11-1 and TRBJ2-1, with TRBD1 as a possible D gene (6 bases). V lost 5 bases and J lost 5, with 16 bases in between. In germline, CDR1 is SGHAT, CDR2 FQDESV (reference sequence). CDR3 length: 15 amino acids.

This clonotype was recorded many times. This chain joins TRBV12-3 or TRBV12-4 and TRBJ1-1; maybe TRBD1 (6 bases). The CDR3 is 14 residues long. Trimming removed 0 bases from V and 4 bases from J, with 9 bases in between. This chain's CDR3 is CASSLARGGTEAFF. The CDR3 DNA reads as TGTGCCAGCAGTTTAGCGAGGGGGGGCACTGAAGCTTTCTTT.

There are many counts of this clonotype. The V call is TRBV19, the J call TRBJ2-7; the D gene is possibly TRBD1 (5 bases). The CDR3 extends over 15 amino acids. V lost 8 bases and J lost 0, with 17 bases in between. Germline V gives CDR1 LNHDA, CDR2 SQIVND (reference sequence). In DNA form, the CDR3 reads TGTGCCAGTTCGGTCCACAGGACAACCTCCTACGAGCAGTACTTC. Translation gives CASSVHRTTSYEQYF.

This clonotype appeared many times. The chain links TRBV29-1 to TRBJ2-5; D ambiguous. Per germline, CDR1 SQVTM and CDR2 ANQGSEA. Trimming stripped 4 bases from V and 6 bases from J, with 6 bases between. CDR3 length: 10 amino acids. CDR3 residues: CSVGGQTQYF. DNA for the CDR3: TGCAGCGTTGGCGGACAGACCCAGTACTTC.

The sample holds a few counts of this clonotype. This rearrangement joins TRBV2 to TRBJ2-4; the match to TRBD1 covers 7 bases. CDR3 length: 14 amino acids. The junction had 9 bases not matched to a gene; V was cut back by 7 bases and J by 6 bases. CDR1 and CDR2 (germline): SNHLY, FYNNEI. CDR3 nucleotide sequence: TGTGCCAGCACCCTGAGCGGACAGGCAAACATTCAGTACTTC. Its translation: CASTLSGQANIQYF.